This T cell receptor beta chain was captured by sequencing in a study of early T cells in non-severe SARS-CoV-2 infection. Turning to the study itself: Chains from this unsorted whole-blood bulk RNA could not be paired.

The germline gives CDR1 SEHNR, CDR2 FQNEAQ (reference sequence). V lost 0 bases, J lost 3 bases, and 3 bases lay in between. The CDR3 contains 13 residues. This clonotype has only a few counts. Its target is not known. Overall study results and limits: CD4 and private specificities were missed by VDJdb matching, which favored anti-spike CD8 responses.

Individual cDNA molecules were tagged with unique molecular identifiers, the study reported. TCRdb itself ran the 5' RACE reads through MiXCR, one entry per CDR3 protein. The data show approximately 52,000 distinct CDR3 sequences, about 15% seen once. V gene TRBV7-9 combines with J gene TRBJ1-5, with no clear D. This material consisted of whole blood, taken at baseline. The source of this sequence is an adult who was a healthcare worker with PCR-confirmed SARS-CoV-2 infection or an uninfected control (not recorded which). The CDR3 loop reads CASSLADNQPQHF. The CDR3 nucleotides read TGTGCCAGCAGCTTAGCGGACAATCAGCCCCAGCATTTT.